This T cell receptor (beta chain) was documented in a study of early T cells in non-severe SARS-CoV-2 infection. TCRdb fed the 5' RACE reads into MiXCR, producing one record per CDR3 protein. The data hold tens of thousands of distinct CDR3 sequences, with approximately 13% observed a single time. The trim removed 4 bases at V and 0 bases at J, leaving 7 bases unmatched. The CDR3 spans 17 residues. Looked up from germline, CDR1 is MNHEY and CDR2 is SVGEGT. This clonotype was seen a handful of times. The rearrangement uses TRBV6-2 or TRBV6-3 and TRBJ2-5, with TRBD2 matching 11 bases. The sample was whole blood. The TCR sequence derives from an adult who was a healthcare worker with PCR-confirmed SARS-CoV-2 infection or an uninfected control (not recorded which). The CDR3 DNA reads TGTGCCAGCAGTTCGACCAGACTAGCGGGATACCAAGAGACCCAGTACTTC. Its translation is CASSSTRLAGYQETQYF.